A single sample is the source of the 20 T cell receptor beta chains below, sequenced in a study of T cell responses to AZD1222 COVID-19 vaccine. Profiling relied on immunoSEQ multiplex PCR, and the TCRdb table lists in-frame clones only, not all of them. The data contain under 120,000 clones, nearly 90% of them singletons. The source was peripheral blood, collected 28 days after the second AZD1222 dose. These receptors were collected from an adult who received the AZD1222 COVID-19 vaccine.

This sequence joins TRBV7-2 and TRBJ2-1; 7 bases line up with TRBD1. Germline CDR1 reads SGHTA; CDR2 reads FQGNSA. After removal of 2 bases from V and 7 bases from J, the junction contained 11 bases not matched to a gene. The CDR3 is 16 residues long. Here the CDR3 reads CASSLRSTGVLNEQFF. The CDR3 bases are TGTGCCAGCAGCTTAAGGTCCACAGGGGTTTTGAATGAGCAGTTCTTC.

This chain uses TRBV9 with TRBJ2-2, with D possibly being TRBD1 or TRBD2 (5 bases each). V shed 0 bases and J shed 4 bases, with 10 bases lying between them. CDR1 is SGDLS, CDR2 YYNGEE, per germline. The CDR3 consists of 15 residues. CDR3 bases: TGTGCCAGCAGCGTAGACGGGGCCCCCACCGGGGAGCTGTTTTTT. It specifies CASSVDGAPTGELFF.

The rearrangement uses TRBV27 and TRBJ1-4; no definite D call. CDR3 length: 15 residues. V lost 0 bases and J lost 7, with 12 bases in between. CDR1 and CDR2 (germline): MNHEY, SMNVEV (reference sequence). DNA for the CDR3: TGTGCCAGCAGTTTATCGGGGTTACAAGGTGAAAAACTGTTTTTT. It translates to CASSLSGLQGEKLFF.

This rearrangement joins TRBV19 to TRBJ1-1; D gene ambiguous. CDR3 length: 13 amino acids. The germline V and J ends were trimmed by 3 bases and 5 bases, with 10 bases remaining between them. From germline, CDR1 is LNHDA and CDR2 SQIVND (reference sequence). CDR3 coding DNA: TGTGCCAGTAGTATTGTCGGTAGGACTGAAGCTTTCTTT. Its translation: CASSIVGRTEAFF.

Here the CDR3 reads CASSSTGYPNYGYTF. CDR3 nucleotide sequence: TGTGCCAGCAGTTCTACAGGGTACCCTAACTATGGCTACACCTTC. The chain employs TRBV28 and TRBJ1-2, with a weak D call TRBD1 (6 bases). Germline assignment: CDR1 MDHEN and CDR2 SYDVKM. The CDR3 covers 15 residues. V lost 4 bases and J 0 bases, leaving 12 bases between the germline ends.

This chain uses TRBV6-5 with TRBJ2-2, with 7 positions matching TRBD1. This CDR3 spans 15 amino acids. Germline loops: CDR1 MNHEY, CDR2 SVGAGI. V gave up 1 base and J gave up 7 bases; unmatched junction bases: 6. This chain's CDR3 is CASSYFGQEFGELFF. CDR3 sequence (DNA): TGTGCCAGCAGTTACTTTGGACAGGAATTCGGGGAGCTGTTTTTT.

This clone was seen a single time. As DNA, the CDR3 is TGCGCCAGCAGCTTCTTCATGGGGCAGGTAAACACTGAAGCTTTCTTT. It encodes CASSFFMGQVNTEAFF. The gene calls are TRBV5-1 and TRBJ1-1; tentatively, D is TRBD1 (5 bases). CDR1 SGHRS and CDR2 YFSETQ come from the germline V gene. The V end lost 2 bases, the J end lost 2 bases, and 16 bases lay between the germline ends. The CDR3 contains 16 residues. The full variable domain, in which reference TRBV5-1 and TRBJ1-1 provide the parts outside the CDR3, is KAGVTQTPRYLIKTRGQQVTLSCSPISGHRSVSWYQQTPGQGLQFLFEYFSETQRNKGNFPGRFSGRQFSNSRSEMNVSTLELGDSALYLCASSFFMGQVNTEAFFGQGTRLTVV.

This clone was found a few times. This CDR3 reads CASSNNSPLHF. Here the CDR3 DNA reads TGTGCCAGCTCAAATAATTCACCCCTCCACTTT. This chain uses TRBV18 with TRBJ1-6; D call uncertain. V lost 5 bases to trimming and J lost 5 bases, with 1 base between them. From germline, CDR1 is KGHSH and CDR2 LQKENI. CDR3 length: 11 residues.

The gene calls are TRBV7-2 and TRBJ2-3; no clear D. There are 15 residues in the CDR3. The germline CDR1 and CDR2 sequences are SGHTA and FQGNSA. Trimming shortened V by 5 bases and J by 2 bases, and 14 bases separated the two germline ends. This chain's CDR3 is CASSQMGHDTDTQYF. Written as DNA, the CDR3 is TGTGCCAGCAGCCAGATGGGCCACGACACAGATACGCAGTATTTT.

This chain connects TRBV27 to TRBJ2-2, with 8 nucleotides matching TRBD2. The CDR3 is 16 amino acids. The junction had 6 bases not matched to a gene; V was cut back by 2 bases and J by 4 bases. Germline CDR1 reads MNHEY; CDR2 reads SMNVEV (reference sequence). In DNA, the CDR3 is TGTGCCAGCAGTTTAGCTAGCGGGCGAATCACCGGGGAGCTGTTTTTT. Its translation is CASSLASGRITGELFF.

V usage is TRBV3-1 (or the pseudogene TRBV3-2) and J usage is TRBJ2-6; D remains ambiguous. This CDR3 is 15 amino acids long. Germline assignment: CDR1 LGHDT and CDR2 YNNKEL (reference sequence). Trimming took 4 bases from V and 4 from J, leaving 11 bases between them. CDR3 nucleotides: TGTGCCAGCAGCCCCCGCCGGACCGGGGCCAACGTCCTGACTTTC. Protein: CASSPRRTGANVLTF.

CDR3 sequence reads: CASRRQGGGYTF. CDR3 bases: TGTGCCAGCAGAAGACAGGGAGGTGGCTACACCTTC. V and J are TRBV6-5 and TRBJ1-2; 7 bases map to TRBD1. This CDR3 comprises 12 residues. CDR1 MNHEY and CDR2 SVGAGI come from the germline V gene. The V segment lost 6 bases and the J segment 7 bases; nucleotides outside the gene matches: 5.

The V gene is TRBV30, the J gene TRBJ2-1; D remains ambiguous. Germline lookup yields CDR1 GTSNPN and CDR2 SVGIG (reference sequence). This CDR3 comprises 16 residues. The V end was cut by 0 bases, the J end by 3 bases, with 15 bases between. CDR3 amino acids: CAWSVVYGHGYNEQFF. In DNA, the CDR3 is TGTGCCTGGAGTGTAGTATACGGCCACGGCTACAATGAGCAGTTCTTC.

This clone has only one observation. The genes are TRBV4-1 and TRBJ1-1; D is possibly TRBD1 (6 bases). Deletions cut 8 bases from V and 1 base from J, with 11 bases between. CDR1 is MGHRA and CDR2 is YSYEKL in the germline V gene. The CDR3 totals 13 residues. The CDR3 DNA follows: TGCGCCAGCCGAAAGACAGGGAACACTGAAGCTTTCTTT. This sequence encodes CASRKTGNTEAFF.

The chain carries TRBV30 and TRBJ2-7; no definite D call. The V and J ends lost 0 bases and 5 bases respectively, with 20 bases between them. The CDR3 covers 16 residues. Looked up from germline, CDR1 is GTSNPN and CDR2 is SVGIG (reference sequence). The CDR3 spells CAWSVLNTGESNEQYF. The DNA for the CDR3 is TGTGCCTGGAGTGTACTAAATACTGGAGAGTCGAACGAGCAGTACTTC.

This rearrangement joins TRBV5-1 to TRBJ2-7; 7 bases map to TRBD1. This CDR3 spans 16 amino acids. The junction had 7 bases not matched to a gene; V was cut back by 0 bases and J by 1 base. From germline, CDR1 is SGHRS and CDR2 YFSETQ. The CDR3 region has the DNA TGCGCCAGCAGCTTGGCCAGAGGGACAGAATCCTACGAGCAGTACTTC. Encoded protein: CASSLARGTESYEQYF.

This chain joins TRBV27 and TRBJ1-5; 10 nucleotides match TRBD1. Trimming removed 6 bases from V and 6 bases from J; junction bases left unmatched: 5. CDR3 size: 14 residues. Germline V gives CDR1 MNHEY, CDR2 SMNVEV (reference sequence). The DNA for the CDR3 is TGTGCCAGCAGCCGACAGGGGGCGTTTCAGCCCCAGCATTTT. Its protein product is CASSRQGAFQPQHF.

Concerning this clone itself: The same CDR3 arises from other DNA sequences in this sample as well. The gene calls are TRBV5-1 and TRBJ1-5; 9 nucleotides line up with TRBD1. The germline gives CDR1 SGHRS, CDR2 YFSETQ. The V segment lost 0 bases and the J segment 4 bases; nucleotides outside the gene matches: 2. The CDR3 covers 15 residues. For the CDR3, the DNA is TGCGCCAGCAGCTTGGGACAGGGGGGAAATCAGCCCCAGCATTTT. This sequence encodes CASSLGQGGNQPQHF.

The table lists this clone with a count of one. The chain links TRBV5-1 to TRBJ2-2, with D perhaps TRBD1 or TRBD2 (5 bases each). Trimming shortened V by 4 bases and J by 5 bases, and 18 bases separated the two germline ends. Germline-derived CDR1 and CDR2 are SGHRS and YFSETQ. CDR3 length: 16 residues. The CDR3 loop is CASSARLGVGTGELFF. The CDR3 DNA reads as TGCGCCAGCAGCGCGCGCCTGGGGGTCGGGACCGGGGAGCTGTTTTTT.

V and J are TRBV5-6 and TRBJ2-5, with D perhaps matching TRBD2 (5 bases). Trimming removed 0 bases at V and 5 bases at J, with 11 bases between. The CDR3 has 14 amino acids. CDR1 and CDR2 from the germline V gene are SGHDT and YYEEEE. The CDR3: CASSLGELGETQYF. For the CDR3, the DNA is TGTGCCAGCAGCTTGGGGGAGCTCGGGGAGACCCAGTACTTC.